The present T cell receptor beta chain was sequenced within a study of tumor-infiltrating lymphocytes in primary liver carcinoma. This clonotype was observed a single time. The conserved phenylalanine or tryptophan normally closing the CDR3 is absent here, so this likely arose from a read error. The template, roughly 550 ng total RNA, yielded TCR beta cDNA made with a constant-region primer. Investigators got TCR beta libraries out of three nested multiplex PCR rounds, done with slightly modified ARM-PCR. TCRdb re-derived calls from the multiplex PCR reads in MiXCR, one entry per CDR3 protein. Of roughly 80,000 distinct CDR3 sequences listed, around 70% were seen once; the top ten hold 19%. The roughly 20-31 mg bulk tissue piece was not sorted before simultaneous RNA and DNA extraction. The sequencing sample was made of liver tumor tissue from sampling region 1. Subset reported: tumor region T1, superior pole. This receptor was obtained from a man aged 40-50 years with primary liver carcinoma and hepatitis B virus infection.

In DNA, the CDR3 is TGTGCCTGGAGATGGGCAGGGAGCACAGATACGCAGTATCTT. Translation gives CAWRWAGSTDTQYL. The chain employs TRBV30 and TRBJ2-3; possible D gene TRBD1, 5 bases. Trimming left V 3 bases short and J 0 bases short, with 10 bases between. The CDR3 has 14 residues. The germline CDR1 and CDR2 sequences are GTSNPN and SVGIG (reference sequence).